This entry lists 12 T cell receptor beta chains sequenced from one sample in a study of molecular identifiers for immune sequencing clone quantification. TCRdb re-called the PCR reads with MiXCR, one entry per CDR3 protein. The sample gives fewer than 30,000 distinct CDR3 sequences, 17% of which show up once; around 1% is in the top ten. The sample consisted of naive CD8+ T cells from blood, with Jurkat cell RNA spiked in. Sample subset: FACS-sorted CD8+CD4-CCR7+CD45RA+ naive T cells. Receptors originate from a human donor in good health. Some libraries in this study had Jurkat cell RNA spiked in.

This clonotype was recorded many times. The chain couples TRBV14 to TRBJ1-1, with D unclear. The CDR3 is 13 amino acids. Trimming shortened V by 2 bases and J by 7 bases, and 11 bases separated the two germline ends. The germline gives CDR1 SGHDN, CDR2 FVKESK. The CDR3 is CASSQKGALEAFF. CDR3 coding DNA: TGTGCCAGCAGCCAAAAGGGAGCCCTTGAAGCTTTCTTT.

This clonotype was recorded at least ten times. V gene TRBV19 combines with J gene TRBJ2-1, with unresolved D. Trimming shortened V by 5 bases and J by 2 bases, and 16 bases separated the two germline ends. The CDR3 extends over 16 amino acids. Germline V gene sequence: CDR1 LNHDA, CDR2 SQIVND (reference sequence). Here the CDR3 DNA reads TGTGCCAGTAGTTCGGTAGCCCTGGAGACCTACAATGAGCAGTTCTTC. Translating it yields CASSSVALETYNEQFF.

This clonotype was picked up many times. This chain links TRBV27 with TRBJ2-7; 13 bases are shared with TRBD2. The junction had 2 bases not matched to a gene; V was cut back by 8 bases and J by 7 bases. The CDR3 is 12 residues long. Germline V gene lookup returns CDR1 MNHEY and CDR2 SMNVEV (reference sequence). CDR3 residues: CASWTSGREQYF. For the CDR3, the DNA is TGTGCCAGCTGGACTAGCGGGAGAGAGCAGTACTTC.

This clonotype was picked up many times. CDR3 sequence: CASSLRDGLNTEAFF. Here the CDR3 DNA reads TGTGCCAGCAGCCTCAGAGACGGCCTAAACACTGAAGCTTTCTTT. The chain combines TRBV7-9 with TRBJ1-1; D is unresolved. Germline V gene sequence: CDR1 SEHNR, CDR2 FQNEAQ (reference sequence). V lost 5 bases and J lost 2, with 15 bases in between. The CDR3 has 15 residues.

The rearrangement links TRBV5-1 to TRBJ2-2; perhaps TRBD2 as D (6 bases). The V end lost 3 bases, the J end lost 5 bases, and 20 bases lay between the germline ends. Germline assignment: CDR1 SGHRS and CDR2 YFSETQ. There are 17 residues in the CDR3. CDR3 sequence reads: CASSSPGGWGRTGELFF. The CDR3 DNA reads as TGCGCCAGCAGCTCCCCCGGGGGATGGGGGAGGACCGGGGAGCTGTTTTTT.

On this clonotype: This sequence may be a read error, since a much larger clone differs from it by one base. This chain uses TRBV4-2 with TRBJ1-3; D is uncertain. CDR3 length: 17 residues. The germline V gene has CDR1 LGHNA and CDR2 YNFKEQ. CDR3 in DNA: TGTGCCAGCAGCCTGTGGGAAGGCCAGTACTCTGGAAACACCGTATATTTT. It encodes CASSLWEGQYSGNTVYF.

This clonotype was seen ten or more times. The J gene is TRBJ2-3, the V gene TRBV27; TRBD2 matches 10 bases. This CDR3 has 17 amino acids. The germline V gene encodes CDR1 MNHEY and CDR2 SMNVEV (reference sequence). The trim removed 5 bases at V and 4 bases at J, leaving 12 bases unmatched. The CDR3 spells CASSRLGVAGGSDTQYF. The CDR3, as DNA: TGTGCCAGCAGTCGCTTAGGGGTAGCGGGAGGATCAGATACGCAGTATTTT.

This clonotype has a count of ten or more. The CDR3 region is CASSLGGVSFEQYF. The CDR3 DNA reads as TGTGCCAGCAGCTTAGGAGGGGTTTCTTTCGAGCAGTACTTC. The chain links TRBV11-2 to TRBJ2-7, with D perhaps TRBD1 or TRBD2 (5 bases each). CDR1 and CDR2 (germline): SGHAT, FQNNGV. V shed 1 base and J shed 6 bases, with 13 bases lying between them. This CDR3 is built from 14 residues.

This clonotype was detected many times. The chain combines TRBV7-2 with TRBJ2-7; 7 bases align to TRBD2. The CDR3 covers 16 residues. From germline, CDR1 is SGHTA and CDR2 FQGNSA. The V gene end was trimmed by 1 base and the J gene end by 6 bases; junction bases not matched to a gene: 12. CDR3 nucleotides: TGTGCCAGCAGCTTAGGTGGATTGGGGAGGGTTTCCGAGCAGTACTTC. Translated, it gives CASSLGGLGRVSEQYF.

There are many counts of this clonotype. The rearrangement uses TRBV19 and TRBJ2-7, with 7 bases fitting TRBD1. Germline CDR1 LNHDA, CDR2 SQIVND (reference sequence). V trimming: 5 bases; J trimming: 2 bases; junction bases outside the gene matches: 0. This CDR3 spans 12 amino acids. CDR3 protein: CASSQGAYEQYF. The DNA of the CDR3 is TGTGCCAGTAGTCAGGGGGCCTACGAGCAGTACTTC.

This clonotype was seen ten or more times. CDR3 DNA sequence: TGTGCCAGCAGCTTAGGCGGGACCGCCGGGGAGCAGTTCTTC. This sequence encodes CASSLGGTAGEQFF. The chain joins TRBV7-9 to TRBJ2-1, with D possibly TRBD2 on 6 matching bases. Germline V gene sequence: CDR1 SEHNR, CDR2 FQNEAQ (reference sequence). The CDR3 has 14 residues. The V and J ends lost 1 base and 10 bases respectively, with 14 bases between them.

This clonotype occurred many times. The V gene is TRBV5-4, the J gene TRBJ1-1; 7 nucleotides align to TRBD1. The CDR3 runs 13 residues. Germline CDR1 SGHNT, CDR2 YYREEE (reference sequence). After removal of 4 bases from V and 3 bases from J, the junction contained 3 bases not matched to a gene. The CDR3 region is CASSRDSDTEAFF. The DNA of the CDR3 is TGTGCCAGCAGCCGGGACAGTGACACTGAAGCTTTCTTT.